This T cell receptor (beta chain) comes out of a study of graft-versus-host responses after intestinal transplantation. The length of the CDR3 is 14 residues. Per germline, CDR1 MDHEN and CDR2 SYDVKM. General study points: The study found high graft-versus-host to host-versus-graft clonal ratios in allografts of patients with graft-donor T cell macrochimerism. The highest levels of circulating GvH clones went along with early declines in HvG clones after transplant. Detected in recipient marrow were GvH clones, some of which were first observed in ileum or blood.

Method: immunoSEQ multiplex PCR; TCRdb's copy keeps in-frame clones and lacks some. The sample has roughly 90,000 clones, about nine tenths seen once. A note on this clone: The antigen is undetermined.

The source material was unstimulated CD8+ T cells sorted from spleen or lymph node cells, sampled before intestinal transplant. This TCR was sampled from a human donor who received an intestinal transplant. The rearrangement uses TRBV28 and TRBJ2-5; tentative D call: TRBD1 (5 bases). The J call may be faulty, since TRBJ2-7 better matches the DNA end. Here the CDR3 reads CASSPTGFSHEQYF. DNA for the CDR3: TGTGCCAGCAGCCCTACAGGTTTTTCCCACGAGCAGTACTTC.